This TCR beta chain came from a study of cytomegalovirus exposure and HLA in healthy donors. Notes on the study in general: There were a few CMV-associated chains whose specificity for CMV antigens was confirmed in vitro.

The table came from immunoSEQ multiplex PCR; TCRdb's copy has only in-frame clones and leaves some out. Here the sample spans some 110,000 clones, about 85% being singletons. This clone was counted a single time. Its antigen is undetermined. Trimming cost V 3 bases and J 11 bases, with 25 bases left between them. This CDR3 comprises 16 residues. Germline CDR1 MDHEN, CDR2 SYDVKM. This receptor was taken from a woman younger than 30 in good health and CMV-seropositive. Specimen: PBMCs. V is TRBV28 and J is TRBJ1-1; no firm D call. CDR3 DNA: TGTGCCAGCAGTTTCATTTCGGCAGGCCAACTTTACGTGGCTTTCTTT. Residues: CASSFISAGQLYVAFF.